Listed here are 20 T cell receptor beta chains from one sample, sequenced in a study of beta chain features in type 1 diabetes. cDNA synthesis used the whole RNA isolate, giving expressed TCRB sequences. TCRdb's table, derived via immunoSEQ multiplex PCR, lists solely in-frame clones and lacks some. The table has some 240,000 clones, roughly a tenth seen once. The sequenced material came from central memory CD4+ T cells from blood. These receptors were collected from a man aged 18 to 29 in good health.

This clone was found a few times. The V call is TRBV7-2, the J call TRBJ2-3; 7 bases map to TRBD2. The CDR3 sequence is 15 residues long. After removal of 3 bases from V and 4 bases from J, the junction contained 7 bases not matched to a gene. CDR1 and CDR2 from the germline V gene are SGHTA and FQGNSA. The CDR3 region has the DNA TGTGCCAGCAGCTTTTTAGCGGGTATCCCAGATACGCAGTATTTT. Protein product: CASSFLAGIPDTQYF. The full variable domain, completed using reference TRBV7-2 and TRBJ2-3, is GAGVSQSPSNKVTEKGKDVELRCDPISGHTALYWYRQSLGQGLEFLIYFQGNSAPDKSGLPSDRFSAERTGGSVSTLTIQRTQQEDSAVYLCASSFLAGIPDTQYFGPGTRLTVL.

The sample holds many counts of this clone. The CDR3 sequence: CASSIPGQAVWDEQFF. CDR3 sequence (DNA): TGTGCCAGCAGCATACCGGGACAGGCAGTATGGGATGAGCAGTTCTTC. The V call is TRBV9, the J call TRBJ2-1, with 8 bases identical to TRBD1. The V segment lost 4 bases and the J segment 8 bases; nucleotides outside the gene matches: 14. CDR1 is SGDLS, CDR2 YYNGEE, per germline. The CDR3 loop spans 16 amino acids. Complete variable domain (other parts from reference TRBV9 and TRBJ2-1): DSGVTQTPKHLITATGQRVTLRCSPRSGDLSVYWYQQSLDQGLQFLIQYYNGEERAKGNILERFSAQQFPDLHSELNLSSLELGDSALYFCASSIPGQAVWDEQFFGPGTRLTVL.

This clone came up a few times. The chain links TRBV9 to TRBJ2-5, with 7 bases that match TRBD1. The V segment lost 2 bases and the J segment 3 bases; nucleotides outside the gene matches: 7. The CDR3 is made up of 15 amino acids. Germline V gives CDR1 SGDLS, CDR2 YYNGEE. CDR3 residues: CASSVSTGPEETQYF. CDR3 in DNA: TGTGCCAGCAGCGTGTCGACAGGGCCCGAAGAGACCCAGTACTTC.

In its sample, this clone was seen many times. This rearrangement joins TRBV7-2 to TRBJ1-2, with D unclear. Germline V gene sequence: CDR1 SGHTA, CDR2 FQGNSA. The CDR3 loop spans 14 amino acids. V lost 1 base to trimming and J lost 2 bases, with 8 bases between them. CDR3 sequence: CASSLVLANYGYTF. In DNA form, the CDR3 reads TGTGCCAGCAGCTTAGTGTTGGCCAACTATGGCTACACCTTC.

The V gene is TRBV9, the J gene TRBJ2-3, with 7 bases lining up with TRBD1. V was pared by 3 bases and J by 1 base, with 8 bases of the junction left unmatched. The CDR3 runs 16 residues. From germline, CDR1 is SGDLS and CDR2 YYNGEE. CDR3 residues: CASSGVSGQRTDTQYF. The CDR3 DNA follows: TGTGCCAGCAGCGGAGTTTCGGGACAGCGCACAGATACGCAGTATTTT.

This chain joins TRBV4-1 and TRBJ2-5; possibly TRBD1 for D (5 bases). Trimming removed 5 bases from V and 2 bases from J, with 12 bases in between. The CDR3 has 14 residues. Per the germline V gene, CDR1 is MGHRA and CDR2 is YSYEKL. The CDR3 nucleotides read TGCGCCAGCAGCAGGACACCGGATCAAGAGACCCAGTACTTC. It encodes CASSRTPDQETQYF.

Only a few counts were recorded for this clone. V is TRBV7-9 and J is TRBJ2-7, with D possibly matching TRBD1 (5 bases). The germline V and J ends were trimmed by 5 bases and 3 bases, with 8 bases remaining between them. CDR1 and CDR2 (germline): SEHNR, FQNEAQ (reference sequence). The CDR3 is 12 residues long. CDR3 in amino acids: CASSQTVYEQYF. CDR3 coding DNA: TGTGCCAGCAGCCAGACAGTCTACGAGCAGTACTTC.

This clone has a handful of counts. The rearrangement uses TRBV18 and TRBJ1-2; 9 bases map to TRBD1. This CDR3 is 16 amino acids long. Germline trimming cut 3 bases from V and 7 bases from J; bases unmatched to any gene: 12. CDR1 is KGHSH and CDR2 is LQKENI in the germline V gene. CDR3 nucleotides: TGTGCCAGCTCACCCCCCTCGGGGGGACAGGGACCTGGCTACACCTTC. Translating gives CASSPPSGGQGPGYTF.

This clone was picked up a small number of times. The V call is TRBV30, the J call TRBJ1-4; no clear D. Germline loops: CDR1 GTSNPN, CDR2 SVGIG (reference sequence). Trimming pared 2 bases from V and 0 bases from J, leaving 13 bases between. This CDR3 region has 16 residues. CDR3 amino acids: CAWSFPIWSTNEKLFF. The CDR3 DNA sequence: TGTGCCTGGAGTTTCCCCATATGGTCAACTAATGAAAAACTGTTTTTT.

This chain connects TRBV7-8 to TRBJ2-2; a weak D match, TRBD1 (6 bases). Germline V gives CDR1 SGHVS, CDR2 FQNEAQ. The CDR3 is made up of 13 amino acids. Trimming shortened V by 3 bases and J by 7 bases, and 9 bases separated the two germline ends. CDR3 loop: CASSFYRDGELFF. The CDR3 nucleotides read TGTGCCAGCAGCTTCTACAGGGACGGGGAGCTGTTTTTT.

This clone came up a few times. The CDR3 sequence is CASSPTSRGYNEQFF. CDR3 nucleotide sequence: TGTGCCAGCTCACCAACTAGCAGGGGCTACAATGAGCAGTTCTTC. The V gene is TRBV18, the J gene TRBJ2-1, with D possibly being TRBD1 or TRBD2 (6 bases each). The CDR3 contains 15 residues. The V gene's germline CDR1 is KGHSH and CDR2 LQKENI. Trimming left V 2 bases short and J 3 bases short, with 11 bases between.

This clone was counted a few times. In DNA, the CDR3 is TGTGCAAGTCGCTCCCGGGAGACCCGAACCGGGGAGCTGTTTTTT. This sequence encodes CASRSRETRTGELFF. The chain combines TRBV12-2 with TRBJ2-2; the D call TRBD2 from the table was never checked on the DNA. TRBV12-2 is deemed a pseudogene. This CDR3 comprises 15 residues.

This chain links TRBV15 with TRBJ1-1; no reliable D call. This CDR3 is built from 14 residues. Trimming removed 4 bases at V and 4 bases at J, with 13 bases between. Looked up from germline, CDR1 is LNHNV and CDR2 is YYDKDF (reference sequence). As DNA, the CDR3 is TGTGCCACCAGCACCCGATCTAGGAGCACTGAAGCTTTCTTT. Its translation: CATSTRSRSTEAFF.

The chain uses TRBV2 and TRBJ2-2; 8 nucleotides match TRBD2. Germline assignment: CDR1 SNHLY and CDR2 FYNNEI. The CDR3 loop spans 14 amino acids. J was trimmed by 4 bases and V by 7 bases; bases with no gene match: 5. This chain's CDR3 is CASMSLAGTGELFF. In nucleotides, the CDR3 is TGTGCCAGCATGTCCCTAGCGGGCACCGGGGAGCTGTTTTTT.

This clone was seen only a few times. J is TRBJ1-5 and V is TRBV19, with a tentative D call TRBD1 (6 bases). Germline lookup yields CDR1 LNHDA and CDR2 SQIVND (reference sequence). CDR3 length: 16 residues. The V end was cut by 4 bases, the J end by 4 bases, with 17 bases between. The CDR3 DNA reads TGTGCCAGTAGTAGGATAGACAGGCAAATTAATCAGCCCCAGCATTTT. Translation: CASSRIDRQINQPQHF.

In its sample, this clone was seen a few times. The chain uses TRBV7-9 and TRBJ2-7, with TRBD1 matching over 9 bases. V was clipped by 4 bases and J by 4 bases; unmatched bases: 11. The germline CDR1 and CDR2 sequences are SEHNR and FQNEAQ (reference sequence). The CDR3 extends over 16 amino acids. CDR3 coding DNA: TGTGCCAGCAGCTCCCCTCCGGGACAGGGCCCATACGAGCAGTACTTC. It translates to CASSSPPGQGPYEQYF.

The chain uses TRBV7-2 and TRBJ2-1; TRBD2 might be the D (5 bases). CDR3 size: 14 residues. V was cut by 5 bases and J by 8 bases, with 16 bases left in between. Germline V CDR1 and CDR2: SGHTA, FQGNSA. The CDR3 region is CASSVSGRRDEQFF. The CDR3 nucleotides are TGTGCCAGCAGCGTGTCAGGCAGGCGGGATGAGCAGTTCTTC.

This clone was picked up a small number of times. V and J are TRBV9 and TRBJ2-2; possible D gene TRBD1, 5 bases. Germline V gene data show CDR1 as SGDLS and CDR2 as YYNGEE. CDR3 length equals 15 residues. Trimming pared 6 bases from V and 0 bases from J, leaving 12 bases between. The CDR3 nucleotides read TGTGCCAGCACCCCGACAGCCGCGAACACCGGGGAGCTGTTTTTT. It is translated as CASTPTAANTGELFF.

The sample holds a few counts of this clone. The J gene is TRBJ2-7, the V gene TRBV28; perhaps D is TRBD1 or TRBD2 (5 bases each). The V and J ends lost 5 bases and 3 bases respectively, with 14 bases between them. The CDR3 loop spans 14 amino acids. The germline V gene has CDR1 MDHEN and CDR2 SYDVKM. CDR3 nucleotide sequence: TGTGCCAGCAGTGCCCGGGACGGAGTCTACGAGCAGTACTTC. Translating it yields CASSARDGVYEQYF.

The chain couples TRBV2 to TRBJ2-1; 7 bases fit TRBD2. The V and J ends lost 3 bases and 3 bases, in that order; junction bases with no gene match: 5. The CDR3 spans 15 residues. The germline gives CDR1 SNHLY, CDR2 FYNNEI. CDR3 loop: CASSDQRDGYNEQFF. CDR3 bases: TGTGCCAGCAGTGACCAGCGGGACGGCTACAATGAGCAGTTCTTC.